Presented here are 30 T cell receptor beta chains from one specimen sequenced in a study of cytomegalovirus exposure and HLA in healthy donors. Only in-frame clones appear in the TCRdb table, and some are missing; sequencing was by immunoSEQ multiplex PCR. Of about 200,000 clones in the sample, roughly three quarters were seen once. Sequenced sample: PBMCs. The receptors here all came from a woman aged 25 to 39 in good health and CMV-seronegative.

This clone has only one observation. The chain joins TRBV6-1 to TRBJ1-5; no clear D. The CDR3 totals 15 residues. CDR1 and CDR2 (germline): MNHNS, SASEGT. V lost 8 bases and J lost 6, with 20 bases in between. In DNA form, the CDR3 reads TGTGCCAGCTCCCAACGGGAGTGGATAGGTCAGCCCCAGCATTTT. Translating it yields CASSQREWIGQPQHF.

CDR3 bases: TGTGCCAGCAGTGGACTGAGGGGGACAGGGTCCCACGAGCAGTACTTC. As protein: CASSGLRGTGSHEQYF. The chain uses TRBV27 and TRBJ2-7; 9 positions match TRBD1. V trimming: 5 bases; J trimming: 5 bases; junction bases outside the gene matches: 13. The length of the CDR3 is 16 residues. Germline V CDR1 and CDR2: MNHEY, SMNVEV (reference sequence).

V usage is TRBV5-1 and J usage is TRBJ2-1; 11 positions match TRBD1. The CDR3 covers 15 residues. Germline CDR1 SGHRS, CDR2 YFSETQ. V lost 4 bases, J lost 4 bases, and 4 bases stayed unmatched. The CDR3 loop is CASSGGQGVYNEQFF. In DNA, the CDR3 is TGCGCCAGCAGCGGGGGACAGGGGGTTTACAATGAGCAGTTCTTC.

The rearrangement uses TRBV6-5 and TRBJ2-2; no firm D call. Trimming cost V 5 bases and J 5 bases, with 6 bases left between them. Per germline, CDR1 MNHEY and CDR2 SVGAGI. The CDR3 sequence is 12 residues long. CDR3 protein: CASSLGTGELFF. The CDR3 bases are TGTGCCAGCAGTCTCGGGACCGGGGAGCTGTTTTTT.

This chain connects TRBV11-3 to TRBJ1-3, with 9 nucleotides matching TRBD1. The CDR3 sequence is 15 residues long. The germline CDR1 and CDR2 sequences are SGHNT and YENEEA. Trimming cost V 5 bases and J 2 bases; bases outside gene matches: 4. The CDR3 DNA sequence: TGTGCCAGCAGCCCACGGACAGGGGCTGGAAACACCATATATTTT. Encoded protein: CASSPRTGAGNTIYF. The full variable domain, rest sourced from reference TRBV11-3 and TRBJ1-3, is EAGVVQSPRYKIIEKKQPVAFWCNPISGHNTLYWYLQNLGQGPELLIRYENEEAVDDSQLPKDRFSAERLKGVDSTLKIQPAELGDSAVYLCASSPRTGAGNTIYFGEGSWLTVV.

CDR3 DNA sequence: TGTGCCAGCAGCTCCGAACTAGCGGGGGTGGGCAATGAGCAGTTCTTC. Translated, it gives CASSSELAGVGNEQFF. The rearrangement joins TRBV4-2 to TRBJ2-1; the match to TRBD2 covers 11 bases. This CDR3 is 16 amino acids long. Germline CDR1 and CDR2: LGHNA and YNFKEQ. The ends lost 5 bases at V and 6 bases at J; junction bases unmatched: 9.

CDR3 sequence (DNA): TGTGCCAGCTCACCACCCGGGACTAGCGGGAGGGGTGAGCAGTACTTC. Encoded protein: CASSPPGTSGRGEQYF. This sequence joins TRBV18 and TRBJ2-7; TRBD2 aligns across 16 bases. CDR1 is KGHSH and CDR2 is LQKENI in the germline V gene. The CDR3 consists of 16 residues. J lost 7 bases, V lost 0 bases, and 3 bases had no gene match.

The rearrangement joins TRBV7-8 to TRBJ1-6; 7 bases match TRBD1. The CDR3 loop spans 15 amino acids. Looked up from germline, CDR1 is SGHVS and CDR2 is FQNEAQ. J was trimmed by 7 bases and V by 4 bases; bases with no gene match: 7. The CDR3 spells CASSSGDRSNSPLHF. In DNA form, the CDR3 reads TGTGCCAGCAGCTCCGGGGACAGATCCAATTCACCCCTCCACTTT.

V and J are TRBV28 and TRBJ2-3, with D perhaps TRBD2 (5 bases). Trimming removed 4 bases from V and 6 bases from J, with 17 bases in between. Germline lookup yields CDR1 MDHEN and CDR2 SYDVKM. The CDR3 sequence is 15 residues long. The CDR3 sequence is CASSSPGVGEDTQYF. In DNA, the CDR3 is TGTGCCAGCAGTTCCCCCGGGGTAGGCGAGGATACGCAGTATTTT.

This rearrangement joins TRBV28 to TRBJ1-4; TRBD1 matches 7 bases. The CDR3 sequence is 16 residues long. Germline V gene lookup returns CDR1 MDHEN and CDR2 SYDVKM. Germline trimming cut 4 bases from V and 8 bases from J; bases unmatched to any gene: 13. CDR3 coding DNA: TGTGCCAGCAGTTCAGTCACTCCGGGACAGCAGGAAAAACTGTTTTTT. This encodes CASSSVTPGQQEKLFF.

The chain joins TRBV6-1 to TRBJ2-1; maybe TRBD2 (6 bases). The V gene's germline CDR1 is MNHNS and CDR2 SASEGT. The CDR3 length is 15 residues. Trimming pared 2 bases from V and 6 bases from J, leaving 14 bases between. CDR3 bases: TGTGCCAGCAGTGAATGGGTAGCGGACCGCAATGAGCAGTTCTTC. Protein sequence: CASSEWVADRNEQFF.

V gene TRBV7-8 combines with J gene TRBJ2-2, with TRBD2 matching over 13 bases. CDR3 length: 15 residues. Unmatched junction bases numbered 2, after V lost 6 bases and J lost 4 bases. The germline gives CDR1 SGHVS, CDR2 FQNEAQ. The CDR3 sequence is CASRRTSGSTGELFF. In DNA form, the CDR3 reads TGTGCCAGCAGGAGGACTAGCGGGAGCACCGGGGAGCTGTTTTTT.

The chain has TRBV6-5 and TRBJ2-7, with D perhaps TRBD2 (6 bases). Germline V gene lookup returns CDR1 MNHEY and CDR2 SVGAGI. V was pared by 0 bases and J by 0 bases, with 9 bases between. The CDR3 is made up of 15 amino acids. CDR3 loop: CASSYSGGASYEQYF. The DNA of the CDR3 is TGTGCCAGCAGTTACTCGGGCGGGGCCTCCTACGAGCAGTACTTC.

This sequence joins TRBV7-3 and TRBJ2-7; D perhaps matches TRBD2 (6 bases). The V gene's germline CDR1 is SGHTA and CDR2 FQGTGA. V lost 5 bases and J lost 3, with 14 bases in between. The CDR3 length is 14 residues. This CDR3 is CASSVGGLGYEQYF. CDR3 coding DNA: TGTGCCAGCAGCGTCGGGGGTCTTGGCTACGAGCAGTACTTC.

The DNA for the CDR3 is TGTGCCAGCAGTTTATTAGCGGGGAGGCGGGGAGATACGCAGTATTTT. Encoded protein: CASSLLAGRRGDTQYF. The chain has TRBV27 and TRBJ2-3, with 8 bases matching TRBD2. The V gene end was trimmed by 1 base and the J gene end by 5 bases; junction bases not matched to a gene: 8. Germline CDR1 MNHEY, CDR2 SMNVEV (reference sequence). The CDR3 is made up of 16 amino acids.

This rearrangement joins TRBV5-4 to TRBJ2-3; 9 bases line up with TRBD1. Germline V gene data show CDR1 as SGHNT and CDR2 as YYREEE (reference sequence). The V gene end was trimmed by 7 bases and the J gene end by 4 bases; junction bases not matched to a gene: 7. The CDR3 covers 14 residues. CDR3 sequence (DNA): TGTGCCAGCGGAACGGGACAGGGAGCAGATACGCAGTATTTT. This sequence encodes CASGTGQGADTQYF.

This clone was observed a handful of times. The chain's CDR3 is CASTLESSILAKNIQYF. CDR3 nucleotides: TGCGCCAGCACCCTAGAGAGTAGTATTCTAGCCAAAAACATTCAGTACTTC. This chain uses TRBV10-1 with TRBJ2-4, with D unclear. The CDR3 has 17 residues. Germline V lookup: CDR1 WNHNN, CDR2 SYGVQD (reference sequence). Deletions cut 7 bases from V and 0 bases from J, with 19 bases between.

The V call is TRBV2, the J call TRBJ1-4; D gene ambiguous. Trimming removed 6 bases from V and 3 bases from J, with 11 bases in between. Germline V lookup: CDR1 SNHLY, CDR2 FYNNEI. This CDR3 is built from 14 residues. CDR3 sequence: CASSPGEANEKLFF. CDR3 nucleotide sequence: TGTGCCAGCAGCCCGGGAGAAGCTAATGAAAAACTGTTTTTT.

The DNA of the CDR3 is TGTGCCAGCAGTGAAGCCATGGGCAGGGGGGACGAGCAGTACTTC. It is translated as CASSEAMGRGDEQYF. This chain uses TRBV6-1 with TRBJ2-7; D possibly corresponds to TRBD1 (7 bases). V lost 0 bases and J lost 5, with 14 bases in between. The CDR3 is made up of 15 amino acids. Germline-derived CDR1 and CDR2 are MNHNS and SASEGT.

In this sample, this clone turned up a few times. V and J are TRBV11-2 and TRBJ2-1; perhaps TRBD2 as D (6 bases). Deletions cut 4 bases from V and 12 bases from J, with 13 bases between. Germline lookup yields CDR1 SGHAT and CDR2 FQNNGV. This CDR3 has 12 residues. CDR3 bases: TGTGCCAGCAGCTCACGGACTAACCTGCAGTTCTTC. Translating gives CASSSRTNLQFF.

The V gene is TRBV18, the J gene TRBJ1-5, with a weak D call TRBD1 (5 bases). Germline values: CDR1 KGHSH, CDR2 LQKENI. There are 17 residues in the CDR3. Trimming cost V 3 bases and J 1 base, with 16 bases left between them. The CDR3 protein is CASSPEGVPGSNQPQHF. DNA for the CDR3: TGTGCCAGCTCACCGGAAGGGGTTCCCGGGAGCAATCAGCCCCAGCATTTT.

The rearrangement links TRBV6-5 to TRBJ2-3; D is undetermined. Looked up from germline, CDR1 is MNHEY and CDR2 is SVGAGI. V lost 6 bases, J lost 9 bases, and 16 bases lay in between. The CDR3 is made up of 13 amino acids. The CDR3 DNA follows: TGTGCCAGCAGCGCGAGTACTCTAGGCACGCAGTATTTT. It yields the protein CASSASTLGTQYF.

The chain employs TRBV27 and TRBJ2-7; 12 nucleotides align to TRBD2. The CDR3 contains 16 residues. The J segment lost 6 bases and the V segment lost 6 bases, leaving 12 bases of the junction unmatched. The germline CDR1 and CDR2 sequences are MNHEY and SMNVEV (reference sequence). CDR3 sequence: CASSLPLAGGRAEQYF. The CDR3 bases are TGTGCCAGCAGCCTGCCTCTAGCGGGAGGGCGCGCCGAGCAGTACTTC.

The chain couples TRBV18 to TRBJ2-1; 8 bases are shared with TRBD1. V gave up 3 bases and J gave up 7 bases; unmatched junction bases: 8. Per the germline V gene, CDR1 is KGHSH and CDR2 is LQKENI. This CDR3 spans 15 amino acids. The CDR3 coding sequence is TGTGCCAGCTCACCGTCAGGGGGCGTCGAGAATGAGCAGTTCTTC. This encodes CASSPSGGVENEQFF.

The V call is TRBV5-8, the J call TRBJ2-7; perhaps TRBD2 as D (6 bases). The germline V gene has CDR1 SGHTS and CDR2 YDEGEE. V lost 5 bases and J lost 0, with 9 bases in between. The CDR3 is made up of 13 amino acids. Written as DNA, the CDR3 is TGTGCCAGCAGACTGGGACTCTCCTACGAGCAGTACTTC. Residues: CASRLGLSYEQYF.

This clone was recorded once. The rearrangement joins TRBV7-3 to TRBJ2-6; no firm D call. This CDR3 region has 13 residues. CDR1 and CDR2 from the germline V gene are SGHTA and FQGTGA. Trimming removed 8 bases from V and 0 bases from J, with 5 bases in between. CDR3 sequence reads: CASSGSGANVLTF. The CDR3 DNA is TGTGCCAGCTCGGGCTCTGGGGCCAACGTCCTGACTTTC.

This clone has only a few counts. The V call is TRBV28, the J call TRBJ2-7; D is possibly TRBD1 (6 bases). The V gene lost 5 bases and the J gene lost 4 bases, with 9 bases spanning the gap. Germline V gene sequence: CDR1 MDHEN, CDR2 SYDVKM. The CDR3 runs to 12 residues. CDR3 nucleotides: TGTGCCAGCAGTAGACAGGTGTACGAGCAGTACTTC. Translating it yields CASSRQVYEQYF.

The rearrangement uses TRBV6-5 and TRBJ1-2, with 7 nucleotides matching TRBD1. Looked up from germline, CDR1 is MNHEY and CDR2 is SVGAGI. Unmatched junction bases numbered 7, after V lost 7 bases and J lost 2 bases. This CDR3 region has 14 residues. The CDR3 loop is CASTRQGGNYGYTF. The DNA of the CDR3 is TGTGCCAGCACCCGACAGGGCGGGAACTATGGCTACACCTTC.

There are a few counts of this clone. This chain uses TRBV4-1 with TRBJ2-5; 8 bases are shared with TRBD2. V lost 4 bases to trimming and J lost 4 bases; unmatched junction nucleotides: 8. The germline V gene encodes CDR1 MGHRA and CDR2 YSYEKL. The CDR3 contains 15 residues. In DNA form, the CDR3 reads TGCGCCAGCAGCCTAGCGGGGTCACTTCTAGAGACCCAGTACTTC. It encodes CASSLAGSLLETQYF.

The rearrangement links TRBV28 to TRBJ1-2, with 7 bases aligning to TRBD1. The CDR3 totals 15 residues. J was trimmed by 2 bases and V by 3 bases; bases with no gene match: 6. Germline V gene sequence: CDR1 MDHEN, CDR2 SYDVKM. Here the CDR3 DNA reads TGTGCCAGCAGTTTGCCTGACAGGGCGAACTATGGCTACACCTTC. Translating it yields CASSLPDRANYGYTF.